Below, one T cell receptor beta chain is given with its context. Different DNA sequences within this sample yield the same CDR3. Which cohort a participant joined came from the clinical history participants gave. Per the original data handling: Quantification of nucleated cells was approximated via reference gene primer amplification. Repertoires were generated with immunoSEQ multiplex PCR, while TCRdb's copy carries only in-frame clones and drops some. For V, J and clone size, that table is used; D and trimming come from the DNA. The sample contains 250,000 to 300,000 clones, roughly nine tenths of which appear only once. The data stem from a study of blood T cell repertoires in COVID-19. About the study: From the United States, Italy and Spain came samples of acute and convalescent COVID-19. PBMCs, B-cell-depleted T cells, or T cells were the source of the cDNA or gDNA that made up the material.

The clonotype was recovered from a human donor in a cohort exposed to, infected with or recovered from COVID-19 (not recorded which). The donor label of this sample is uncertain. Sequencing used PBMCs or T cells enriched from blood (not recorded which).

CDR3 bases: TGTGCCAGTAGTATACAGGGTCCTAACTATGGCTACACCTTC. It encodes CASSIQGPNYGYTF. This chain uses TRBV19 with TRBJ1-2; tentative D call: TRBD1 (5 bases). In germline, CDR1 is LNHDA, CDR2 SQIVND (reference sequence). The CDR3 contains 14 residues. The V end lost 2 bases, the J end lost 0 bases, and 7 bases lay between the germline ends.